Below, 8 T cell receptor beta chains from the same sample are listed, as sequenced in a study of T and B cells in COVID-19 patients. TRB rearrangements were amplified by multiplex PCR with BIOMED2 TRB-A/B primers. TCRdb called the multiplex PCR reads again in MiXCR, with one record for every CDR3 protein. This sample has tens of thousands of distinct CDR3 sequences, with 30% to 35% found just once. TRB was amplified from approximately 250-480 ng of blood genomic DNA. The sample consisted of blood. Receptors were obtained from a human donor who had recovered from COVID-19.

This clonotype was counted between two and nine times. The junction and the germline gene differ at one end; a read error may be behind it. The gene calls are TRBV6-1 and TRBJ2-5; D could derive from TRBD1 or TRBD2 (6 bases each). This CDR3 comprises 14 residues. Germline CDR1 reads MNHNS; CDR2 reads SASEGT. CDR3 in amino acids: CASSPGGAGETQYF. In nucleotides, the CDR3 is TGCGCCAGCAGTCCTGGGGGCGCGGGGGAGACCCAGTACTTC.

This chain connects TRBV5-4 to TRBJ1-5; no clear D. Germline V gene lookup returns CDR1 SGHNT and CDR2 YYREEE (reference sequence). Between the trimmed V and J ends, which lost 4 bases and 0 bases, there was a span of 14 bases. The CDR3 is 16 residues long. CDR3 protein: CASSPVATYSNQPQHF. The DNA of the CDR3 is TGTGCCAGCAGCCCAGTGGCAACCTATAGCAATCAGCCCCAGCATTTT.

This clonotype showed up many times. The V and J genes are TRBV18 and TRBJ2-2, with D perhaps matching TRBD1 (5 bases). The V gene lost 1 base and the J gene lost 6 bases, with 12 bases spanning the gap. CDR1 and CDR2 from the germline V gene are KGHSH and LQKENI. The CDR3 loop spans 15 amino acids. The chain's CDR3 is CASSPQSGKAGELFF. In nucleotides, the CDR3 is TGTGCCAGCTCACCACAGTCAGGGAAGGCCGGGGAGCTGTTTTTT. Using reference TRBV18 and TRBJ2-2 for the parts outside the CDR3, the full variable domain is NAGVMQNPRHLVRRRGQEARLRCSPMKGHSHVYWYRQLPEEGLKFMVYLQKENIIDESGMPKERFSAEFPKEGPSILRIQQVVRGDSAAYFCASSPQSGKAGELFFGEGSRLTVL.

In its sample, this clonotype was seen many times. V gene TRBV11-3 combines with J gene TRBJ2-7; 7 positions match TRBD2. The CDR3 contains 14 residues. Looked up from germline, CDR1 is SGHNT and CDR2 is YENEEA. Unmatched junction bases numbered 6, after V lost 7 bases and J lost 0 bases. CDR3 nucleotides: TGTGCCAGCACCGGGGAGGGGTCCTCCTACGAGCAGTACTTC. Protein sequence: CASTGEGSSYEQYF.

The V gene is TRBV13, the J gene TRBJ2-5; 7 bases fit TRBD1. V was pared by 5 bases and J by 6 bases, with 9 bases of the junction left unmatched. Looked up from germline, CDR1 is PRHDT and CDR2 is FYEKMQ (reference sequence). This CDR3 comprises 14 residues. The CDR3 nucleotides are TGTGCCAGCAGCCCTCGACAGGGTCCAAAGACCCAGTACTTC. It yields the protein CASSPRQGPKTQYF.

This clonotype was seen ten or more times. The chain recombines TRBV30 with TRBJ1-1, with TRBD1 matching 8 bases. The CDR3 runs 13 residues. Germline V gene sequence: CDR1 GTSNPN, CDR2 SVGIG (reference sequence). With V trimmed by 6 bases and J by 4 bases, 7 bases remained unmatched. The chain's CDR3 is CACAQGAGTEAFF. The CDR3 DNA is TGTGCCTGCGCTCAGGGGGCGGGCACTGAAGCTTTCTTT.

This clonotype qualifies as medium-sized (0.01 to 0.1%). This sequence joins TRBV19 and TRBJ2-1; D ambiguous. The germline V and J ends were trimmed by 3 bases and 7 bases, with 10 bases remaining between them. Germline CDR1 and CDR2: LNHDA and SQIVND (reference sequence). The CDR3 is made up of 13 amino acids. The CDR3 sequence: CASSIEASNEQFF. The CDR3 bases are TGTGCCAGTAGTATTGAGGCCTCAAATGAGCAGTTCTTC. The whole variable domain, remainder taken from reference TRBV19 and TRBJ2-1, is DGGITQSPKYLFRKEGQNVTLSCEQNLNHDAMYWYRQDPGQGLRLIYYSQIVNDFQKGDIAEGYSVSREKKESFPLTVTSAQKNPTAFYLCASSIEASNEQFFGPGTRLTVL.

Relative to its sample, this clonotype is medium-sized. The CDR3 DNA follows: TGTGCCAGTAGTAGCGGGGGGGCTTTCGCTGGGGCCAACGTCCTGACTTTC. Translated, it gives CASSSGGAFAGANVLTF. J is TRBJ2-6 and V is TRBV19, with 9 nucleotides matching TRBD2. CDR1 and CDR2 (germline): LNHDA, SQIVND (reference sequence). Unmatched junction bases numbered 6, after V lost 4 bases and J lost 2 bases. The length of the CDR3 is 17 residues.